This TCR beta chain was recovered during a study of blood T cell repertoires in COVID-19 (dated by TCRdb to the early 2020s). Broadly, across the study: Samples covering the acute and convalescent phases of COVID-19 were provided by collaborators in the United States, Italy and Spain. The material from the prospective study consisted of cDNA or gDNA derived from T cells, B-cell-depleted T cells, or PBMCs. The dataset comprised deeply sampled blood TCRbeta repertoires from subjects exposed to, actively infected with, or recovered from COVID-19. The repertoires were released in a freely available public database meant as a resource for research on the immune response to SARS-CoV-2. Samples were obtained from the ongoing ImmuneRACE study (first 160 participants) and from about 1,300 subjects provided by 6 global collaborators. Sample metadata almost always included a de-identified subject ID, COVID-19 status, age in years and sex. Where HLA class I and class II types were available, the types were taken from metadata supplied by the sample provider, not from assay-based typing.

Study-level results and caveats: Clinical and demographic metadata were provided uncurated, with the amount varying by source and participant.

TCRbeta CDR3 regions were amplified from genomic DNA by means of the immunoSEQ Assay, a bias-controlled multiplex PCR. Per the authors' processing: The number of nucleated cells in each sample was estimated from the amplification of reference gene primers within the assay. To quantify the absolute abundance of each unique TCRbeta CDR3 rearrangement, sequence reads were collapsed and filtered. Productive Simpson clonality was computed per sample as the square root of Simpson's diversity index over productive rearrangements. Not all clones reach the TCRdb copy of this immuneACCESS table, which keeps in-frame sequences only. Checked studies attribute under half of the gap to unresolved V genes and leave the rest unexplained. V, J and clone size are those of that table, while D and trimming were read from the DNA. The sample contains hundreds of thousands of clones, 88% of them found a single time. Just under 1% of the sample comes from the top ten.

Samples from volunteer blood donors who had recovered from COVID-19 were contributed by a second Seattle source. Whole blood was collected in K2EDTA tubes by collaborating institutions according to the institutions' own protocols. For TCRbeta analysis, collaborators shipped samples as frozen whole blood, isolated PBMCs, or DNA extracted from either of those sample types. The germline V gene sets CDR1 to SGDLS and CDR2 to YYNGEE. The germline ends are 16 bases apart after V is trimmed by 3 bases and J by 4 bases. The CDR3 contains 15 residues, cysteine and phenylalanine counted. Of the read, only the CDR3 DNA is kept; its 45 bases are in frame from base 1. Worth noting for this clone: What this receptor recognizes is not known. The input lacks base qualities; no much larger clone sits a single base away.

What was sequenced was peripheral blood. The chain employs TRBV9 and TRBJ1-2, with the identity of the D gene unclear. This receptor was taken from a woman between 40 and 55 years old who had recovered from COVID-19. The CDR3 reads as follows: CASSADGLRGYGYTF. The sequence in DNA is TGTGCCAGCAGCGCGGACGGACTGCGGGGCTATGGCTACACCTTC.